This entry describes one T cell receptor beta chain. What it binds is not known. Sequencing was performed with immunoSEQ multiplex PCR; in TCRdb, only in-frame clones are kept and a portion is missing. Of tens of thousands of clones in the sample, more than 90% are singletons; the top ten hold about 4%. The record originates from a study of tissue T cells after allogeneic stem cell transplantation. Study-wide points: Within patients, tissue anatomy strongly shaped TCR repertoire composition. Blood and spleen captured only part of the tissue TCR repertoire.

The ends were cut back, 5 bases at V and 6 bases at J, with 10 bases in the middle. Germline CDR1 is SEHNR and CDR2 is FQNEAQ (reference sequence). The CDR3 loop spans 12 amino acids. This rearrangement joins TRBV7-9 to TRBJ1-2; possible D gene TRBD1, 6 bases. The sequences come from blood, collected before transplantation. The receptor was derived from a woman aged 40 to 75 who later had graft-versus-host disease after an allogeneic stem cell transplant. CDR3 sequence: CASSRDNHGYTF. The CDR3 DNA reads TGTGCCAGCAGCCGGGACAATCATGGCTACACCTTC.